This entry lists 5 T cell receptor beta chains sequenced from one sample in a study of T cell responses to AZD1222 COVID-19 vaccine. The protocol was immunoSEQ multiplex PCR, while the TCRdb copy is restricted to in-frame clones and leaves out a portion. The profile shows around 120,000 clones, about 93% of them singletons. Sequencing used peripheral blood, obtained 28 days after the second AZD1222 dose. The receptors here all came from an adult who received the AZD1222 COVID-19 vaccine.

The rearrangement uses TRBV7-9 and TRBJ2-7; D is unresolved. Germline lookup yields CDR1 SEHNR and CDR2 FQNEAQ (reference sequence). V was clipped by 5 bases and J by 3 bases, with 5 bases between them. This CDR3 contains 11 residues. Here the CDR3 DNA reads TGTGCCAGCAGCGTACACTACGAGCAGTACTTC. Protein product: CASSVHYEQYF.

The rearrangement links TRBV7-2 to TRBJ2-5; possible D gene TRBD2, 6 bases. CDR1 is SGHTA, CDR2 FQGNSA, per germline. The CDR3 extends over 13 amino acids. V lost 1 base and J lost 5, with 8 bases in between. DNA for the CDR3: TGTGCCAGCAGCTTAGAGGGAGGCGAGACCCAGTACTTC. Translated, it gives CASSLEGGETQYF.

The V gene is TRBV30, the J gene TRBJ1-2; D ambiguous. Germline V lookup: CDR1 GTSNPN, CDR2 SVGIG (reference sequence). Trimming cost V 0 bases and J 0 bases, with 8 bases left between them. There are 14 residues in the CDR3. The CDR3 loop reads CAWSVRPTNYGYTF. The CDR3 region has the DNA TGTGCCTGGAGTGTTAGACCGACTAACTATGGCTACACCTTC.

This chain links TRBV19 with TRBJ2-2; the D is unclear. The CDR3 has 15 amino acids. V was shortened by 5 bases and J by 2 bases, with 12 bases between the two germline ends. Germline loops: CDR1 LNHDA, CDR2 SQIVND (reference sequence). The CDR3 bases are TGTGCCAGTAGTTCCTTTGGGTCTAACACCGGGGAGCTGTTTTTT. This sequence encodes CASSSFGSNTGELFF.

This chain joins TRBV30 and TRBJ1-4; D remains unclear. The V end was cut by 7 bases, the J end by 14 bases, with 20 bases between. Germline V lookup: CDR1 GTSNPN, CDR2 SVGIG (reference sequence). This CDR3 is built from 12 residues. The CDR3 region has the DNA TGTGCCTCTTCGGGGTCGAGCGTGACGCTGTTTTTT. This translates into CASSGSSVTLFF. Drawing the rest from reference TRBV30 and TRBJ1-4, the complete variable domain is SQTIHQWPATLVQPVGSPLSLECTVEGTSNPNLYWYRQAAGRGLQLLFYSVGIGQISSEVPQNLSASRPQDRQFILSSKKLLLSDSGFYLCASSGSSVTLFFGSGTQLSVL.